The source of this T cell receptor (beta chain) is a study of monozygotic twins with inflammatory bowel disease. Germline CDR1 and CDR2: SGHRS and YFSETQ. The CDR3 extends over 13 amino acids. TCRdb re-called the 5' RACE reads; one entry per CDR3 protein, DNA not given. This table lists roughly 300,000 distinct CDR3 sequences. This clonotype originated in a human donor with ulcerative colitis or Crohn's disease, or a healthy co-twin of an affected twin (not recorded which). Input material: blood. V usage is TRBV5-1 and J usage is TRBJ2-2. CDR3 region: CASSLTYTGELFF.